This T cell receptor beta chain was captured by sequencing in a study of blood T cell repertoires in COVID-19. Study information: Some COVID-19 samples were acute and others convalescent; all came from the United States, Italy and Spain. T cells, B-cell-depleted T cells, or PBMCs supplied cDNA or gDNA.

In the original analysis: For nucleated cells, counts were estimated from reference gene primer amplification. Sequencing was performed with immunoSEQ multiplex PCR; in TCRdb, only in-frame clones are kept and a portion is missing. That table gives V, J and clone size, and the DNA gave D and trimming. This table has about 210,000 clones, around 82% appearing once. The sample holds a few counts of this clone. The CDR3 totals 16 residues. Trimming left V 0 bases short and J 0 bases short, with 9 bases between. Germline CDR1 is LNHNV and CDR2 is YYDKDF (reference sequence). The TCR comes from a woman aged 40 to 50 with acute or convalescent COVID-19. V gene TRBV15 combines with J gene TRBJ2-1; D gene ambiguous. The sequenced sample was peripheral blood. The CDR3 protein is CATSRDVTSSYNEQFF. DNA of the CDR3: TGTGCCACCAGCAGAGATGTCACGAGCTCCTACAATGAGCAGTTCTTC.